This TCR beta chain originates from a study of response to subunit inactivated influenza vaccine. Via MiXCR, TCRdb re-called the RT-PCR reads, giving one row per CDR3 protein. The sample shows fewer than 250,000 distinct CDR3 sequences, roughly 14% of them seen only once. CDR1 is MGHRA, CDR2 YSYEKL, per germline. J lost 0 bases, V lost 5 bases, and 4 bases had no gene match. CDR3 size: 15 residues. This clonotype was seen a handful of times. This sequence joins TRBV4-1 and TRBJ2-1, with 7 bases that match TRBD2. Specimen: CD8+ T cells sorted from PBMCs, collected approximately 5 days after vaccination. The origin of this receptor is a man aged 45-65 years who received an inactivated influenza vaccine. The CDR3 bases are TGCGCCAGCAGCACTAGCGACTACTCCTACAATGAGCAGTTCTTC. Protein product: CASSTSDYSYNEQFF.